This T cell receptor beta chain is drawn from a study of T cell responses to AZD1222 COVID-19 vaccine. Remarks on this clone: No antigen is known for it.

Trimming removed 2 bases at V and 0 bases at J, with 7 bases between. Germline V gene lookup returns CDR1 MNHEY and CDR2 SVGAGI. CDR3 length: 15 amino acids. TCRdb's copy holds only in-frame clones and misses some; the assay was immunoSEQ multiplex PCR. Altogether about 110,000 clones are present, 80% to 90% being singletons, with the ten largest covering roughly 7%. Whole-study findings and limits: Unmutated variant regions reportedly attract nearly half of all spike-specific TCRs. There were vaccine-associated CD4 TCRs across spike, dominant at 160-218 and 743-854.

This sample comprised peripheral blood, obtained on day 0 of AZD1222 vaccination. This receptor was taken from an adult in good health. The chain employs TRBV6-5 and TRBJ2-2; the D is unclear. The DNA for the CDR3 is TGTGCCAGCAGTTACGACACTTCGAACACCGGGGAGCTGTTTTTT. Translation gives CASSYDTSNTGELFF.